This is a list of T cell receptor beta chains from one sample in a study of T-cell reconstitution after alpha-beta-depleted transplantation in children. TCRdb independently ran MiXCR on the PCR reads; one entry per CDR3 protein. Found here are about 97,000 distinct CDR3 sequences, roughly 7.2% of them singletons; the top ten hold around 17%. Sequenced here: PBMCs, sampled before TCRalphabeta/CD19-depleted stem cell transplant. The source is a boy under 10 years old with acute lymphoblastic leukemia, due to receive a stem cell transplant. CDR3s include the opening cysteine and the closing phenylalanine or tryptophan. Fields, in order: V gene, clone size, D gene, J gene, CDR3 DNA, CDR3 protein. The D gene is left open where the match is weak. Some rows mark clone size as missing; the rest say once, few, many or name a class of expanded clone.

v_call: TRBV19; clone_size: many; d_call: TRBD1; j_call: TRBJ2-1; cdr3_nt: TGTGCCAGTAGTATTCCAGGGGGCCACTACAATGAGCAGTTCTTC; cdr3_aa: CASSIPGGHYNEQFF
v_call: TRBV5-1; clone_size: many; d_call: NA; j_call: TRBJ2-1; cdr3_nt: TGCGCCAGCAGCGCCCGGATCGGCGTCAACAATGAGCAGTTCTTC; cdr3_aa: CASSARIGVNNEQFF
v_call: TRBV12-3/TRBV12-4; clone_size: many; d_call: NA; j_call: TRBJ2-3; cdr3_nt: TGTGCCAGCGTACAGGAGTCTAGCACAGATACGCAGTATTTT; cdr3_aa: CASVQESSTDTQYF
v_call: TRBV12-3/TRBV12-4; clone_size: many; d_call: TRBD2; j_call: TRBJ2-1; cdr3_nt: TGTGCCAGCAGGGATAGCGGGGGGGGGTACAATGAGCAGTTCTTC; cdr3_aa: CASRDSGGGYNEQFF
v_call: TRBV7-3; clone_size: few; d_call: NA; j_call: TRBJ2-7; cdr3_nt: TGTGCCAGCAGCTTATTGGGGACATTGGACGAGCAGTACTTC; cdr3_aa: CASSLLGTLDEQYF
v_call: TRBV5-1; clone_size: NA; d_call: TRBD1; j_call: TRBJ2-5; cdr3_nt: TGCGCCAGCAGCAGGGGACAGGGGGCTGAAGAGACCCAGTACTTC; cdr3_aa: CASSRGQGAEETQYF
v_call: TRBV12-3/TRBV12-4; clone_size: many; d_call: TRBD2; j_call: TRBJ2-1; cdr3_nt: TGTGCCAGCAGTCGCGGACTAGCGGGGGGCTACACGAGCTCCTACAATGAGCAGTTCTTC; cdr3_aa: CASSRGLAGGYTSSYNEQFF
v_call: TRBV7-2; clone_size: few; d_call: NA; j_call: TRBJ1-5; cdr3_nt: TGTGCCAGCAGCTCCTGGAGTAGGGGCAGCAATCAGCCCCAGCATTTT; cdr3_aa: CASSSWSRGSNQPQHF
v_call: TRBV7-3; clone_size: many; d_call: NA; j_call: TRBJ2-2; cdr3_nt: TGTGCCAGCAGCCCCCGGGGTGGGGTATCGACGAACACCGGGGAGCTGTTTTTT; cdr3_aa: CASSPRGGVSTNTGELFF
v_call: TRBV28; clone_size: NA; d_call: NA; j_call: TRBJ1-1; cdr3_nt: TGTGCCAGCAGTCACACCCGACTCGCGGGGGATGAAGCTTTCTTT; cdr3_aa: CASSHTRLAGDEAFF